What follows are 8 T cell receptor beta chains derived from one specimen sequenced in a study of post-analysis software for immune sequencing data. Study-wide results and caveats: Elevated frequency relative to controls characterized 4 or 5 TRBV segments in patients, TRBV5-6, TRBV5-1 and TRBV20-1 among them.

Tagging with unique molecular identifiers was a feature of the TCR beta cDNA libraries. From the PCR reads, TCRdb called clonotypes with MiXCR, one entry per CDR3 protein. In the table there are hundreds of thousands of distinct CDR3 sequences, approximately 59% of which are singletons. Their specific antigens are unknown. Sequencing used blood. All receptors derive from a girl aged 2 to 10 with multiple sclerosis.

This clonotype was recorded a few times. The chain has TRBV9 and TRBJ2-5, with D unresolved. Trimming cost V 3 bases and J 1 base, with 7 bases left between them. This CDR3 contains 13 residues. Germline V gene sequence: CDR1 SGDLS, CDR2 YYNGEE. CDR3 nucleotide sequence: TGTGCCAGCAGCGCCTTAGGCCAAGAGACCCAGTACTTC. Encoded protein: CASSALGQETQYF.

The V and J genes are TRBV27 and TRBJ2-1; possibly TRBD1 for D (6 bases). V gave up 5 bases and J gave up 4 bases, with 12 bases separating them. The CDR3 sequence is 14 residues long. The V gene's germline CDR1 is MNHEY and CDR2 SMNVEV (reference sequence). The CDR3 bases are TGTGCCAGCAGTACAGGGTTGACGTACAATGAGCAGTTCTTC. This codes for CASSTGLTYNEQFF.

In this sample, this clonotype turned up once. This rearrangement joins TRBV12-3 or TRBV12-4 to TRBJ2-1; TRBD1 might be the D (6 bases). V shed 2 bases and J shed 4 bases, with 12 bases lying between them. The CDR3 loop spans 15 amino acids. The CDR3 here is CASSLLQGRYNEQFF. DNA of the CDR3: TGTGCCAGCAGTTTACTGCAGGGGAGATACAATGAGCAGTTCTTC.

This chain links TRBV10-2 with TRBJ2-1; the match to TRBD2 covers 13 bases. V gave up 3 bases and J gave up 2 bases; unmatched junction bases: 7. This CDR3 is built from 18 residues. Germline CDR1 is WSHSY and CDR2 is SAAADI. CDR3 coding DNA: TGCGCCAGCAGTGACACTAGCGGGAGGGCCAGGACCTACAATGAGCAGTTCTTC. Translated: CASSDTSGRARTYNEQFF.

V gene TRBV29-1 combines with J gene TRBJ2-1; TRBD2 might be the D (5 bases). The V gene's germline CDR1 is SQVTM and CDR2 ANQGSEA. The CDR3 is 12 amino acids. The germline V and J ends were trimmed by 7 bases and 3 bases, with 10 bases remaining between them. The CDR3 sequence is CSALSGYNEQFF. Here the CDR3 DNA reads TGCAGCGCCTTAAGCGGCTACAATGAGCAGTTCTTC.

This clonotype was counted a few times. This chain joins TRBV5-1 and TRBJ2-3, with D unresolved. CDR3 length: 13 residues. Trimming cost V 0 bases and J 3 bases, with 5 bases left between them. Germline CDR1 is SGHRS and CDR2 is YFSETQ. Here the CDR3 reads CASSLAATDTQYF. CDR3 coding DNA: TGCGCCAGCAGCTTGGCGGCTACAGATACGCAGTATTTT. Together with reference TRBV5-1 and TRBJ2-3, the CDR3 gives the full variable domain: KAGVTQTPRYLIKTRGQQVTLSCSPISGHRSVSWYQQTPGQGLQFLFEYFSETQRNKGNFPGRFSGRQFSNSRSEMNVSTLELGDSALYLCASSLAATDTQYFGPGTRLTVL.

This clonotype was counted between two and nine times. The chain joins TRBV11-2 to TRBJ2-5; the D call may be TRBD1 or TRBD2 (5 bases each). Germline CDR1 and CDR2: SGHAT and FQNNGV. Trimming cost V 3 bases and J 5 bases, with 13 bases left between them. This CDR3 has 14 amino acids. The CDR3 nucleotides are TGTGCCAGCAGCTTCCTCCGGGGCACGGAGACCCAGTACTTC. It codes for CASSFLRGTETQYF. The variable domain in full, completed from reference TRBV11-2 and TRBJ2-5, reads EAGVAQSPRYKIIEKRQSVAFWCNPISGHATLYWYQQILGQGPKLLIQFQNNGVVDDSQLPKDRFSAERLKGVDSTLKIQPAKLEDSAVYLCASSFLRGTETQYFGPGTRLLVL.

In its sample, this clonotype was seen a few times. The chain joins TRBV7-2 to TRBJ2-3; possibly TRBD1 for D (6 bases). Germline CDR1 SGHTA, CDR2 FQGNSA. CDR3 length: 15 amino acids. V gave up 6 bases and J gave up 4 bases, with 17 bases separating them. The CDR3 is CASSLRGFSADTQYF. CDR3 DNA sequence: TGTGCCAGCAGTCTCAGGGGCTTTAGTGCAGATACGCAGTATTTT.